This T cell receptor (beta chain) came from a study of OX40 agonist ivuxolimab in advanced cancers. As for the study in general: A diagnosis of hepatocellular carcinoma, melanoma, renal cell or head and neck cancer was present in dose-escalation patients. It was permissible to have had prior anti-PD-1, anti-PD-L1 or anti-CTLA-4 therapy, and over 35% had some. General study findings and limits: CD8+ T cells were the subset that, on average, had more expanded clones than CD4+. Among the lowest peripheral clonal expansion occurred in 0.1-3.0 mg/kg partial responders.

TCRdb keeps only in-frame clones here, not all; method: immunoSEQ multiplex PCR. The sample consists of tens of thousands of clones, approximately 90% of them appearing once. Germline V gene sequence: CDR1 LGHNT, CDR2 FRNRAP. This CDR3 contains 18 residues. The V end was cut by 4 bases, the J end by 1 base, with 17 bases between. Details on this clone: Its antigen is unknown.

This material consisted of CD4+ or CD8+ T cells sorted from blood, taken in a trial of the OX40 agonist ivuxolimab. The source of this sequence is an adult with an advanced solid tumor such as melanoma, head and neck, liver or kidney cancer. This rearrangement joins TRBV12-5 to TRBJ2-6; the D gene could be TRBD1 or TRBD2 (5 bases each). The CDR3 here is CASGSTRDGESGANVLTF. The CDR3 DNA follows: TGTGCTAGTGGTTCAACTCGGGACGGAGAGTCTGGGGCCAACGTCCTGACTTTC.